Each of the 22 T cell receptor beta chains below was sequenced from the same sample in a study of beta chain features in type 1 diabetes. Sequencing targeted expressed TCRB transcripts, as all isolated RNA had been reverse transcribed. TCRdb keeps only in-frame clones here, not all; method: immunoSEQ multiplex PCR. The table has 240,000 or so clones, roughly 30% seen once. The sequencing sample was made of central memory CD4+ T cells from blood. The source of these receptors is a man aged 25-45 years in good health.

The V and J genes are TRBV29-1 and TRBJ1-2; tentatively, D is TRBD1 (6 bases). The CDR3 runs to 14 residues. The germline V gene has CDR1 SQVTM and CDR2 ANQGSEA. The V end lost 6 bases, the J end lost 2 bases, and 16 bases lay between the germline ends. CDR3 DNA sequence: TGCAGCGTAGCTCAGAAGGGGGGAAACTATGGCTACACCTTC. This encodes CSVAQKGGNYGYTF.

The sample holds one count of this clone. The genes are TRBV13 and TRBJ2-3; tentative D call: TRBD2 (5 bases). Trimming took off 5 bases at V and 4 bases at J, with 22 bases between the two ends. The length of the CDR3 is 17 residues. CDR1 is PRHDT and CDR2 is FYEKMQ in the germline V gene (reference sequence). The CDR3 DNA follows: TGTGCCAGCAGCCTTCGGTGGGGAGTGGGATCGGCAGATACGCAGTATTTT. This translates into CASSLRWGVGSADTQYF.

The CDR3 DNA reads as TGTGCCAGCGATTCGAAGGGGGCAGATCAGCCCCAGCATTTT. The encoded protein is CASDSKGADQPQHF. The genes are TRBV2 and TRBJ1-5; 7 bases agree with TRBD1. With 8 bases clipped from V and 5 bases from J, the junction kept 9 bases outside the gene matches. The CDR3 consists of 14 residues. CDR1 is SNHLY and CDR2 is FYNNEI in the germline V gene.

Notes on this clone: One junction end disagrees with the germline gene, perhaps due to a read error. The chain uses TRBV27 and TRBJ2-4, with 7 nucleotides matching TRBD1. CDR1 is MNHEY and CDR2 is SMNVEV in the germline V gene (reference sequence). This CDR3 has 12 amino acids. CDR3 loop: CASSLDRVKWDF. Here the CDR3 DNA reads TGTGCCAGCAGCCTCGACAGGGTAAAGTGGGACTTC.

This clone was found a few times. J is TRBJ2-3 and V is TRBV5-6; D not resolved. From germline, CDR1 is SGHDT and CDR2 YYEEEE. The CDR3 runs 14 residues. Trimming cost V 2 bases and J 9 bases, with 16 bases left between them. The CDR3, as DNA: TGTGCCAGCAGCTTCCGCCCAACTCAGGACACGCAGTATTTT. It codes for CASSFRPTQDTQYF.

V is TRBV5-4 and J is TRBJ1-2; a possible D gene is TRBD1 (5 bases). Germline V gene sequence: CDR1 SGHNT, CDR2 YYREEE (reference sequence). The ends were cut back, 3 bases at V and 8 bases at J, with 14 bases in the middle. The length of the CDR3 is 13 residues. The DNA of the CDR3 is TGTGCCAGCAGCTCGGCCGGGACCAGGGGCTACACCTTC. This sequence encodes CASSSAGTRGYTF.

This clone has a handful of counts. The V call is TRBV5-5, the J call TRBJ2-5, with 8 bases identical to TRBD1. Germline V gene data show CDR1 as SGHKS and CDR2 as YYEKEE (reference sequence). The CDR3 is 17 amino acids. Losses at the gene ends were 2 bases for V and 5 bases for J; bases not matched to a gene: 14. The chain's CDR3 is CASSLESGQGARETQYF. In nucleotides, the CDR3 is TGTGCCAGCAGCTTAGAATCCGGTCAGGGGGCAAGGGAGACCCAGTACTTC.

The chain couples TRBV7-2 to TRBJ1-1; the D is unclear. Germline V gene data show CDR1 as SGHTA and CDR2 as FQGNSA. V was shortened by 7 bases and J by 3 bases, with 15 bases between the two germline ends. This CDR3 is 14 amino acids long. CDR3 DNA sequence: TGTGCCAGCACGGTACTAGTCGGCTACACTGAAGCTTTCTTT. Translated: CASTVLVGYTEAFF. The whole variable domain, filled in from reference TRBV7-2 and TRBJ1-1, reads GAGVSQSPSNKVTEKGKDVELRCDPISGHTALYWYRQSLGQGLEFLIYFQGNSAPDKSGLPSDRFSAERTGGSVSTLTIQRTQQEDSAVYLCASTVLVGYTEAFFGQGTRLTVV.

This clone was counted a few times. The chain combines TRBV18 with TRBJ1-4; D gene uncertain. Germline-derived CDR1 and CDR2 are KGHSH and LQKENI. This CDR3 spans 13 amino acids. Trimming stripped 3 bases from V and 6 bases from J, with 8 bases between. The CDR3 loop is CASSPSGHEKLFF. Written as DNA, the CDR3 is TGTGCCAGCTCACCTTCCGGACATGAAAAACTGTTTTTT. The full variable domain, in which reference TRBV18 and TRBJ1-4 provide the parts outside the CDR3, is NAGVMQNPRHLVRRRGQEARLRCSPMKGHSHVYWYRQLPEEGLKFMVYLQKENIIDESGMPKERFSAEFPKEGPSILRIQQVVRGDSAAYFCASSPSGHEKLFFGSGTQLSVL.

This clone turned up a few times. J is TRBJ1-5 and V is TRBV20-1; D is uncertain. The CDR3 is made up of 11 amino acids. Germline V gene data show CDR1 as DFQATT and CDR2 as SNEGSKA (reference sequence). V was cut by 7 bases and J by 5 bases, with 9 bases left in between. DNA of the CDR3: TGCAGTGGTCACATTGATCAGCCCCAGCATTTT. Amino acid sequence: CSGHIDQPQHF.

V and J are TRBV29-1 and TRBJ2-3; 9 nucleotides match TRBD2. CDR1 is SQVTM and CDR2 is ANQGSEA in the germline V gene. The CDR3 sequence is 15 residues long. With 7 bases clipped from V and 0 bases from J, the junction kept 8 bases outside the gene matches. The CDR3 protein is CSETDAGGSTDTQYF. CDR3 bases: TGCAGCGAAACCGATGCGGGGGGGAGCACAGATACGCAGTATTTT.

The CDR3 is CASSALVRLYEQYF. The DNA for the CDR3 is TGTGCCAGCAGTGCCCTCGTTCGACTGTACGAGCAGTACTTC. This sequence joins TRBV6-1 and TRBJ2-7; D gene unclear. CDR1 MNHNS and CDR2 SASEGT come from the germline V gene. The CDR3 length is 14 residues. V shed 4 bases and J shed 4 bases, with 14 bases lying between them.

This clone was seen a handful of times. V and J are TRBV5-5 and TRBJ2-7; 9 bases map to TRBD2. The CDR3 sequence is 15 residues long. The ends lost 4 bases at V and 2 bases at J; junction bases unmatched: 7. CDR1 and CDR2 (germline): SGHKS, YYEKEE (reference sequence). The CDR3 nucleotides read TGTGCCAGCAGCCGTAGCGGGGGAGTCGCCTACGAGCAGTACTTC. This sequence encodes CASSRSGGVAYEQYF.

This chain links TRBV11-2 with TRBJ2-2; D gene unclear. V lost 0 bases and J 0 bases, leaving 5 bases between the germline ends. CDR3 length: 15 amino acids. CDR1 and CDR2 (germline): SGHAT, FQNNGV. The CDR3 spells CASSLDGTNTGELFF. Written as DNA, the CDR3 is TGTGCCAGCAGCTTAGATGGGACGAACACCGGGGAGCTGTTTTTT.

This clone was recorded at least ten times. This rearrangement joins TRBV29-1 to TRBJ2-3; no reliable D call. Between the trimmed V and J ends, which lost 4 bases and 0 bases, there was a span of 8 bases. The CDR3 is made up of 13 amino acids. In germline, CDR1 is SQVTM, CDR2 ANQGSEA. CDR3: CSVVGDSTDTQYF. For the CDR3, the DNA is TGCAGCGTTGTAGGAGACAGCACAGATACGCAGTATTTT.

J is TRBJ1-5 and V is TRBV30; D perhaps matches TRBD1 (5 bases). Germline values: CDR1 GTSNPN, CDR2 SVGIG (reference sequence). V lost 1 base, J lost 6 bases, and 10 bases lay in between. This CDR3 region has 13 residues. CDR3 residues: CAWSARAGQPQHF. The CDR3 DNA is TGTGCCTGGAGTGCCAGGGCGGGTCAGCCCCAGCATTTT.

This clone was detected only a few times. Written as DNA, the CDR3 is TGCAGCGTTGGCCTCGACGCAGATACGCAGTATTTT. It yields the protein CSVGLDADTQYF. The chain couples TRBV29-1 to TRBJ2-3, with D unresolved. The CDR3 runs to 12 residues. Trimming shortened V by 4 bases and J by 4 bases, and 9 bases separated the two germline ends. Germline V gene lookup returns CDR1 SQVTM and CDR2 ANQGSEA.

This clone was detected a few times. The gene calls are TRBV9 and TRBJ2-1; 10 bases are a match to TRBD2. This CDR3 is built from 14 residues. Germline CDR1 SGDLS, CDR2 YYNGEE. After removal of 2 bases from V and 9 bases from J, the junction contained 5 bases not matched to a gene. The CDR3 DNA follows: TGTGCCAGCAGCGTTACTAGCGGGACGGGTGAGCAGTTCTTC. It translates to CASSVTSGTGEQFF. The complete variable domain, with remaining parts taken from reference TRBV9 and TRBJ2-1, reads DSGVTQTPKHLITATGQRVTLRCSPRSGDLSVYWYQQSLDQGLQFLIQYYNGEERAKGNILERFSAQQFPDLHSELNLSSLELGDSALYFCASSVTSGTGEQFFGPGTRLTVL.

V gene TRBV7-6 combines with J gene TRBJ2-3; TRBD2 agrees at 15 bases. The CDR3 covers 18 residues. Germline V lookup: CDR1 SGHVS, CDR2 FNYEAQ. After removal of 5 bases from V and 5 bases from J, the junction contained 11 bases not matched to a gene. The CDR3 coding sequence is TGTGCCAGCAGCCCGGTGGGACTAGCGGGGGGTGGTCGAGATACGCAGTATTTT. Protein product: CASSPVGLAGGGRDTQYF.

V is TRBV13 and J is TRBJ2-5; D gene unclear. Trimming removed 7 bases from V and 4 bases from J, with 7 bases in between. The CDR3 is 11 amino acids. The V gene's germline CDR1 is PRHDT and CDR2 FYEKMQ (reference sequence). In DNA form, the CDR3 reads TGTGCCAGCATGGGGTCAGAGACCCAGTACTTC. It encodes CASMGSETQYF.

The chain couples TRBV29-1 to TRBJ2-1; D unclear. This CDR3 comprises 12 residues. Germline CDR1 SQVTM, CDR2 ANQGSEA. Trimming left V 6 bases short and J 9 bases short, with 15 bases between. CDR3 nucleotide sequence: TGCAGCGTCCCCGGGTGCAATCGTGAGCAGTTCTTC. Its translation is CSVPGCNREQFF.

This clone was counted ten times or more. The J gene is TRBJ2-3, the V gene TRBV30; the D gene is possibly TRBD2 (5 bases). With 2 bases removed from V and 2 bases from J, the gap between germline ends came to 11 bases. CDR3 length: 14 amino acids. The germline V gene encodes CDR1 GTSNPN and CDR2 SVGIG (reference sequence). CDR3 in DNA: TGTGCCTGGAGTAACGGACTCCCCACAGATACGCAGTATTTT. This translates into CAWSNGLPTDTQYF.